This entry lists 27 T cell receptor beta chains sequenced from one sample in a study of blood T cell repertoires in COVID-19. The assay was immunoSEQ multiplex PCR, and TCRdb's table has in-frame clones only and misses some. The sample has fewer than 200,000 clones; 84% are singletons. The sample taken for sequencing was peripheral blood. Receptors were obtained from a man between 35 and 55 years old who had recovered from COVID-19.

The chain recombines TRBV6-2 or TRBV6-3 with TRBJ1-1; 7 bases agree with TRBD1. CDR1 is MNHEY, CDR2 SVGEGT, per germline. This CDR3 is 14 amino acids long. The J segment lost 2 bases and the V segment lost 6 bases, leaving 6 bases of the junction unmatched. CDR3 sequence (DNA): TGTGCCAGCAGCAGGGGGTCGGGCAACACTGAAGCTTTCTTT. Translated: CASSRGSGNTEAFF.

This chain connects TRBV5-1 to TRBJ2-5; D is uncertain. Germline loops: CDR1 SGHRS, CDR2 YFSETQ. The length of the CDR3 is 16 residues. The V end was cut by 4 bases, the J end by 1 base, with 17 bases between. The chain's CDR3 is CASSPKQRSTQETQYF. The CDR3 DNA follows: TGCGCCAGCAGCCCCAAGCAGCGCAGCACCCAAGAGACCCAGTACTTC.

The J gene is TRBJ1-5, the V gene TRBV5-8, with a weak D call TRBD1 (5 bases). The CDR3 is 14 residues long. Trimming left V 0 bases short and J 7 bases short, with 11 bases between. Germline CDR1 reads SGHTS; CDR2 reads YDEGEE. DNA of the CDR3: TGTGCCAGCAGCTTGGAGGGGCCGATCCAGCCCCAGCATTTT. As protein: CASSLEGPIQPQHF.

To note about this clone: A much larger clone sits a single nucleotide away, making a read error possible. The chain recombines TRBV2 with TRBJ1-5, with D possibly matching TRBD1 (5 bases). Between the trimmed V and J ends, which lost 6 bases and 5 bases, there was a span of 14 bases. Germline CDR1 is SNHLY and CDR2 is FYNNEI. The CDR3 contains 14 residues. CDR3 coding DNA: TGTGCCAGCAGAATCAGGGAGGTCGATCAGCCCCAGCATTTT. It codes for CASRIREVDQPQHF. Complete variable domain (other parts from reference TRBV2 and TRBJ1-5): EPEVTQTPSHQVTQMGQEVILRCVPISNHLYFYWYRQILGQKVEFLVSFYNNEISEKSEIFDDQFSVERPDGSNFTLKIRSTKLEDSAMYFCASRIREVDQPQHFGDGTRLSIL.

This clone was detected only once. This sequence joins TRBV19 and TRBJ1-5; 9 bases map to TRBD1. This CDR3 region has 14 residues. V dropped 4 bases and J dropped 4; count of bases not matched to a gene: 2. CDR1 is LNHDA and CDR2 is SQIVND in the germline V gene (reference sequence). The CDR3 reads CASSTTGGNQPQHF. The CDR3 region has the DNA TGTGCCAGTAGTACGACAGGGGGGAATCAGCCCCAGCATTTT.

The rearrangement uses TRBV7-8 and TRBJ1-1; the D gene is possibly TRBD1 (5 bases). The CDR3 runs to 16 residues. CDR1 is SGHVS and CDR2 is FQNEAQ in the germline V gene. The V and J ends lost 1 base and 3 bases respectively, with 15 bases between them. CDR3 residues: CASSLGNWGRDTEAFF. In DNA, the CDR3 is TGTGCCAGCAGCTTAGGCAACTGGGGCAGGGACACTGAAGCTTTCTTT.

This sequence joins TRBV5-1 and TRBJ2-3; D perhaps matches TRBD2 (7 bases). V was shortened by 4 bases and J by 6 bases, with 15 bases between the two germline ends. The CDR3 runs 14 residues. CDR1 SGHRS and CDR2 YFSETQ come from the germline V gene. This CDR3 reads CASSQQGGADTQYF. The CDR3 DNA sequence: TGCGCCAGCAGCCAACAGGGAGGGGCGGATACGCAGTATTTT.

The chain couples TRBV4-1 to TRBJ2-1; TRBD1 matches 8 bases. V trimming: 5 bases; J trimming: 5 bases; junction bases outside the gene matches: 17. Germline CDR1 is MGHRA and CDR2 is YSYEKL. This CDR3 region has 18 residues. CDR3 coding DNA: TGCGCCAGCAGCTCGACACAGGGGGGCCGGGGTCCCAACAATGAGCAGTTCTTC. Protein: CASSSTQGGRGPNNEQFF.

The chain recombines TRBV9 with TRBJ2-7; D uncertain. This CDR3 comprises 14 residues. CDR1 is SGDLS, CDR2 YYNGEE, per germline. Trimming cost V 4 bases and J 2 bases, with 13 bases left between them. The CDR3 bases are TGTGCCAGCAGCTTTCTAGATCGGCCCTACGAGCAGTACTTC. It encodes CASSFLDRPYEQYF.

CDR3 in amino acids: CASSSIAGGNTGELFF. The CDR3 coding sequence is TGTGCCAGCAGCTCCATAGCGGGGGGAAACACCGGGGAGCTGTTTTTT. This chain uses TRBV11-3 with TRBJ2-2; TRBD2 matches 10 bases. The CDR3 contains 16 residues. CDR1 and CDR2 from the germline V gene are SGHNT and YENEEA. The V gene end was trimmed by 4 bases and the J gene end by 2 bases; junction bases not matched to a gene: 4.

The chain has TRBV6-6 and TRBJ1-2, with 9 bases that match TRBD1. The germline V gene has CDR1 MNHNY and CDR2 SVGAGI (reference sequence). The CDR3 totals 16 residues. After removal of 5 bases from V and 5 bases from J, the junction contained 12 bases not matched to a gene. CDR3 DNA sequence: TGTGCCAGCAGTAGAGTTGACAGGGGGTTTAAGTATGGCTACACCTTC. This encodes CASSRVDRGFKYGYTF.

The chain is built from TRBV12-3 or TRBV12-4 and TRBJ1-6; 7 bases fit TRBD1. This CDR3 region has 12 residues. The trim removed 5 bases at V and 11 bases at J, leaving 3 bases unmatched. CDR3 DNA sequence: TGTGCCAGCAGTACCCAGGGGGCACCCCTCCACTTT. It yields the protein CASSTQGAPLHF.

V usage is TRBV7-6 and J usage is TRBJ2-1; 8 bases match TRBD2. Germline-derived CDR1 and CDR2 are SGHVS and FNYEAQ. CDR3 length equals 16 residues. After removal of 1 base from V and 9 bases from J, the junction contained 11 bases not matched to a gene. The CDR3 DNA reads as TGTGCCAGCAGCTTAGAAGCGGGAGCGGGACTGAGTGAGCAGTTCTTC. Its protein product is CASSLEAGAGLSEQFF.

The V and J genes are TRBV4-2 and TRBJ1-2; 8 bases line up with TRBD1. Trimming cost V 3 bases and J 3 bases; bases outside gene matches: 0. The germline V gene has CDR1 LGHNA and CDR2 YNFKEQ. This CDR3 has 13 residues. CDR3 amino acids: CASSQGQDYGYTF. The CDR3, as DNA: TGTGCCAGCAGCCAGGGACAGGACTATGGCTACACCTTC.

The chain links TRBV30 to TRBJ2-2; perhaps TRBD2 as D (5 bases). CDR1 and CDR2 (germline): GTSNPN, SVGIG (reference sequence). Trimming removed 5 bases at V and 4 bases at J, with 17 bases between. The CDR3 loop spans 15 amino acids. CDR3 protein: CAWARPGLSTGELFF. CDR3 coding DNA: TGTGCCTGGGCCCGACCGGGGTTGAGCACCGGGGAGCTGTTTTTT.

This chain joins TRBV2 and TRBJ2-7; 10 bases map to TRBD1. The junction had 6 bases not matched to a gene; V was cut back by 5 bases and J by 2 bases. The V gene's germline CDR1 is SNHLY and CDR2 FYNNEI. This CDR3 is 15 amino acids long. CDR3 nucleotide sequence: TGTGCCAGCAGTCGGACAGGGGGGGGAACCTACGAGCAGTACTTC. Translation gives CASSRTGGGTYEQYF.

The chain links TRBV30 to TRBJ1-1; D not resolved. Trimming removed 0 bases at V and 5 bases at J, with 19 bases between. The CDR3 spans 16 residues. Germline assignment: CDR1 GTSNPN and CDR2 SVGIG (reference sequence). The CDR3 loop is CAWSVDWASSGTEAFF. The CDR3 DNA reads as TGTGCCTGGAGTGTGGATTGGGCCTCAAGCGGGACTGAAGCTTTCTTT.

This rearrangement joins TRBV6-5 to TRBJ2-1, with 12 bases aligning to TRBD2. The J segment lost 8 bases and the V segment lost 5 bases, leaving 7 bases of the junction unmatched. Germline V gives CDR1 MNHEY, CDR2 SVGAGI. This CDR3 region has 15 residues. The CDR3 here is CASSLRLAGVYEQFF. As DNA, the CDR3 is TGTGCCAGCAGTCTAAGACTAGCGGGAGTATATGAGCAGTTCTTC.

The CDR3: CATSEHSGSYDEQFF. As DNA, the CDR3 is TGTGCCACCAGTGAACATAGCGGGAGTTACGATGAGCAGTTCTTC. This chain connects TRBV24-1 to TRBJ2-1; TRBD2 aligns across 9 bases. The V gene end was trimmed by 4 bases and the J gene end by 8 bases; junction bases not matched to a gene: 8. The CDR3 contains 15 residues. Germline CDR1 KGHDR, CDR2 SFDVKD.

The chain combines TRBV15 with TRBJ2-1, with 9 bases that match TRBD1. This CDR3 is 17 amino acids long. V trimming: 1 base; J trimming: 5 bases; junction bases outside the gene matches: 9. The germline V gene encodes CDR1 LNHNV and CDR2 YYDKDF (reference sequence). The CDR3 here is CATSRVPGTGPHNEQFF. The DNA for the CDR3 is TGTGCCACCAGCAGAGTCCCCGGGACAGGGCCTCACAATGAGCAGTTCTTC.

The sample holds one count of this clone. The CDR3 here is CASSRRGGDYEQYF. The CDR3, as DNA: TGTGCCAGCAGCCGCCGGGGGGGGGACTACGAGCAGTACTTC. V gene TRBV3-1 (or the pseudogene TRBV3-2) combines with J gene TRBJ2-7; 8 nucleotides match TRBD2. From germline, CDR1 is LGHDT and CDR2 YNNKEL (reference sequence). The CDR3 loop spans 14 amino acids. Trimming took 4 bases from V and 3 from J; bases not matched to a gene: 5.

In DNA, the CDR3 is TGTGCCAGCAACTACAGGGCCACGGAAAAACTGTTTTTT. This encodes CASNYRATEKLFF. V gene TRBV6-6 combines with J gene TRBJ1-4; possible D gene TRBD1, 6 bases. V lost 7 bases and J lost 8, with 14 bases in between. The CDR3 length is 13 residues. Germline V gives CDR1 MNHNY, CDR2 SVGAGI (reference sequence).

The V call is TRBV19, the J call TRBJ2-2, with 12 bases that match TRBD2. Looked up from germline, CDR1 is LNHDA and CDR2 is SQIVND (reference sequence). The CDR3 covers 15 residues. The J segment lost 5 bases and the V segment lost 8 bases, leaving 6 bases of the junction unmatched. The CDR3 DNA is TGTGCCAGTCGAATCGGACTAGCGGGAACCGGGGAGCTGTTTTTT. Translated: CASRIGLAGTGELFF.

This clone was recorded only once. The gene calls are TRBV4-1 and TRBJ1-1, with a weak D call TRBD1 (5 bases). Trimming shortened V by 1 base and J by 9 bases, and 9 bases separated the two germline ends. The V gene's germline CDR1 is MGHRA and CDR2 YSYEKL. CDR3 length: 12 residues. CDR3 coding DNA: TGCGCCAGCAGCCAAGGCGGGGGTAAAGCTTTCTTT. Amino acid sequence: CASSQGGGKAFF.

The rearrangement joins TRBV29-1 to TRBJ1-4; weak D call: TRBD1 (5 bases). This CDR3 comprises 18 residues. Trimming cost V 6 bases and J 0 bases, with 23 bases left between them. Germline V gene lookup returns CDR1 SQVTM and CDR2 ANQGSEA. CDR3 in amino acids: CSVFAVGRKGATNEKLFF. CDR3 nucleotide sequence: TGCAGCGTATTTGCAGTGGGTCGTAAAGGGGCAACTAATGAAAAACTGTTTTTT.

CDR3 amino acids: CAWSGRLNTEAFF. Here the CDR3 DNA reads TGTGCCTGGAGTGGGCGGCTGAACACTGAAGCTTTCTTT. J is TRBJ1-1 and V is TRBV30; unclear D gene. The CDR3 is 13 residues long. Deletions cut 1 base from V and 0 bases from J, with 6 bases between. Germline loops: CDR1 GTSNPN, CDR2 SVGIG (reference sequence).

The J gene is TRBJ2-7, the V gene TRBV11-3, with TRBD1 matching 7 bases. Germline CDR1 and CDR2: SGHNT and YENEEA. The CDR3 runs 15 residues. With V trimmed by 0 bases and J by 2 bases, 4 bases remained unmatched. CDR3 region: CASSLEGQQPYEQYF. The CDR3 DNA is TGTGCCAGCAGCTTAGAGGGACAGCAACCCTACGAGCAGTACTTC. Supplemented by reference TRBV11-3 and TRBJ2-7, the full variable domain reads EAGVVQSPRYKIIEKKQPVAFWCNPISGHNTLYWYLQNLGQGPELLIRYENEEAVDDSQLPKDRFSAERLKGVDSTLKIQPAELGDSAVYLCASSLEGQQPYEQYFGPGTRLTVT.